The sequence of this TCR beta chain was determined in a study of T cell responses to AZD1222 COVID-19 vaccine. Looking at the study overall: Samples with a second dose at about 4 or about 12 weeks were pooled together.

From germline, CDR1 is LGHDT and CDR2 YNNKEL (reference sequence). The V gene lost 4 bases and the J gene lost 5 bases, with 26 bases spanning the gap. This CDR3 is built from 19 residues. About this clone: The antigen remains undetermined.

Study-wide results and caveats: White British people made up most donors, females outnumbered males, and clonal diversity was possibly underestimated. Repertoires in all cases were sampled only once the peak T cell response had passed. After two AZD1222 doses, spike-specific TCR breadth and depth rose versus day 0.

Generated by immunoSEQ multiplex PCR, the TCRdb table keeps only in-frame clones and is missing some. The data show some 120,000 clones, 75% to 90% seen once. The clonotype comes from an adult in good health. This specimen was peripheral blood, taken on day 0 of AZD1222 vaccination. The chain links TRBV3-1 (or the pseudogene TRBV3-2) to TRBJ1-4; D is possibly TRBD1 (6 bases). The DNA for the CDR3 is TGTGCCAGCAGCCTCCTCGTTGGGGGACCCAAGGGGGAAAATGAAAAACTGTTTTTT. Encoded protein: CASSLLVGGPKGENEKLFF.